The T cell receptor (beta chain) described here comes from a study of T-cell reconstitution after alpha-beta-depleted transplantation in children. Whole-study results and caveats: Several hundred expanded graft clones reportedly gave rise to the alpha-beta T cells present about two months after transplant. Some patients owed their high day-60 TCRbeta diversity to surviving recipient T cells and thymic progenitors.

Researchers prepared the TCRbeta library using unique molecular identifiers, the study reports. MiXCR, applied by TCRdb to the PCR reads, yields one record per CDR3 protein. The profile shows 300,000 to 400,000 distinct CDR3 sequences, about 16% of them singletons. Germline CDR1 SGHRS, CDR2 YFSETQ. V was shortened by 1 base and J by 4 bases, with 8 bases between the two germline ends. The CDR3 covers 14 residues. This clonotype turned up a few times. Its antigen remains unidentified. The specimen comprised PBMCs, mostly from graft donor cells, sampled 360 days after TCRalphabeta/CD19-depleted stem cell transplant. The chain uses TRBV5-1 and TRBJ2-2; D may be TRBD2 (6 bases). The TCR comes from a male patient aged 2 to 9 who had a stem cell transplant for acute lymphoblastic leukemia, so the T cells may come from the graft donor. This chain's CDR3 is CASSLFGGTGELFF. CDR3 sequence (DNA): TGCGCCAGCAGCTTGTTCGGGGGCACCGGGGAGCTGTTTTTT.